These T cell receptor beta chains were read from a single sample in a study of blood T cell repertoires in COVID-19. Generated by immunoSEQ multiplex PCR, the TCRdb table keeps only in-frame clones and is missing some. The sample lists 150,000 to 200,000 clones, 80% to 90% occurring once. Sequencing used PBMCs or T cells enriched from blood (not recorded which). The receptors originated from a woman aged 45-59 years who had recovered from COVID-19. Each CDR3 is given with its conserved first and last residue. The order of the fields is J gene, V gene, clone size, D gene, CDR3 DNA, CDR3 protein. D genes are given only for firm matches. Size tells how often a clone was seen (once, few, many) or the class of an expanded clone, and some rows leave it out.

>TRBJ2-6|TRBV5-5|NA|NA
TGTGCCAGCAGCCTCTCAATCCCTACCTCTGGGGCCAACGTCCTGACTTTC
CASSLSIPTSGANVLTF
>TRBJ1-4|TRBV5-1|NA|NA
TGCGCCAGCAGCTTGGCGGGGGGGCTCGTAGAAAAACTGTTTTTT
CASSLAGGLVEKLFF
>TRBJ2-7|TRBV20-1|NA|NA
TGCAGTGCTTTGGACAGTTCCGAGCAGTACTTC
CSALDSSEQYF
>TRBJ2-1|TRBV6-5|NA|TRBD2
TGTGCCAGCAACATAGCGGGAGGGCCGAACAATGAGCAGTTCTTC
CASNIAGGPNNEQFF
>TRBJ1-1|TRBV5-1|NA|NA
TGCGCCAGCAGCTTGGTGGGGGCAGCTCGCATGAACACTGAAGCTTTCTTT
CASSLVGAARMNTEAFF
>TRBJ2-7|TRBV7-2|NA|NA
TGTGCCAGCAGCGAACGAGGGAGCGCTCCTTCCTACGAGCAGTACTTC
CASSERGSAPSYEQYF
>TRBJ2-7|TRBV9|NA|TRBD2
TGTGCCAGCAGCGCCGGGGAACTAGCGGGAGGCTCGGAGGAGCAGTACTTC
CASSAGELAGGSEEQYF
>TRBJ1-6|TRBV5-4|NA|TRBD1
TGTGCCAGCAGCTCGGGACAGGAGTATAATTCACCCCTCCACTTT
CASSSGQEYNSPLHF
>TRBJ2-2|TRBV7-2|NA|TRBD1
TGTGCCAGCAGCTTAGTGAGGGGGCATCCCGGGGAGCTGTTTTTT
CASSLVRGHPGELFF
>TRBJ1-2|TRBV19|NA|TRBD1
TGTGCCAGTAGGGACAGGGCCTACACCTTC
CASRDRAYTF
>TRBJ1-1|TRBV5-1|NA|NA
TGCGCCAGCAGCCCCGGTGGCGGGGAAACTGAAGCTTTCTTT
CASSPGGGETEAFF
>TRBJ1-5|TRBV19|few|NA
TGTGCCAGCAATCCGCAAACAGGGCCAGGGGAGCCCCAGCATTTT
CASNPQTGPGEPQHF
>TRBJ2-7|TRBV29-1|NA|NA
TGCAGCGTTGGCGGCGTTGGAACTACAAACTACGAGCAGTACTTC
CSVGGVGTTNYEQYF
>TRBJ2-1|TRBV28|NA|NA
TGTGCCAGCAGCGAGTACAATGAGCAGTTCTTC
CASSEYNEQFF
>TRBJ1-4|TRBV19|NA|NA
TGTGCCAGTAGTCCAGAGACTCTGGCACTGTTTTTT
CASSPETLALFF
>TRBJ2-2|TRBV19|NA|TRBD1
TGTGCCAGCGGACAGGTGCGGCTGTTTTTT
CASGQVRLFF
>TRBJ1-3|TRBV18|NA|NA
TGTGCCAGCTCACCCAACACTGGAAACACCATATATTTT
CASSPNTGNTIYF
>TRBJ2-1|TRBV19|NA|TRBD2
TGTGCCAGTAAGGGGGGCGGGAGGGCCGTTGAGCAGTTCTTC
CASKGGGRAVEQFF
>TRBJ1-1|TRBV9|NA|NA
TGTGCCAGCAGCGCCGGGAACACTGAAGCTTTCTTT
CASSAGNTEAFF
>TRBJ1-6|TRBV3-1/TRBV3-2|NA|NA
TGTGCCAGCGGAAGCGCGGAAAATTCACCCCTCCACTTT
CASGSAENSPLHF
>TRBJ1-4|TRBV28|NA|NA
TGTGCCAGCAGCCTAACTCCCTCGGCAACTAATGAAAAACTGTTTTTT
CASSLTPSATNEKLFF
>TRBJ2-7|TRBV11-2|NA|TRBD2
TGTGCCAGCAGCTCGGGAGGTTTACAGCAGTACTTC
CASSSGGLQQYF
>TRBJ2-2|TRBV4-2|NA|TRBD1
TGTGCCAGCAGCTCGGGACAGGGGGACACCGGGGAGCTGTTTTTT
CASSSGQGDTGELFF
>TRBJ2-4|TRBV5-1|NA|TRBD2
TGCGCCAGCAGCCCCGCGGGCGGGAGGGCCGATCGCATTCAGTACTTC
CASSPAGGRADRIQYF
>TRBJ1-5|TRBV24-1|NA|TRBD1
TGTGCCACCGCGGACAGGTTCCATCAGCCCCAGCATTTT
CATADRFHQPQHF
>TRBJ1-2|TRBV9|NA|TRBD1
TGTGCCAGCAGCGTAGAAGGGGGCGCTAACTATGGCTACACCTTC
CASSVEGGANYGYTF
>TRBJ2-7|TRBV28|NA|NA
TGTGCCAGCAGATTCCAGGGGGGACGCGAGCAGTACTTC
CASRFQGGREQYF
>TRBJ2-6|TRBV28|NA|TRBD1
TGTGCCAGCAGACAGGGGGCGATATGGGCCAACGTCCTGACTTTC
CASRQGAIWANVLTF
>TRBJ1-4|TRBV11-3|NA|TRBD1
TGTGCCAGCAGCTCCGATAGATGGATGGGACAGGACGAAAATGAAAAACTGTTTTTT
CASSSDRWMGQDENEKLFF
>TRBJ2-5|TRBV19|once|NA
TGTGCCAGTACCCCACCCAACGGACTCGCCCAGTACTTC
CASTPPNGLAQYF
>TRBJ1-1|TRBV15|NA|NA
TGTGCCACCAGCAGAGGGAGCAGGGATAACACTGAAGCTTTCTTT
CATSRGSRDNTEAFF
>TRBJ1-1|TRBV5-1|NA|NA
TGCGCCAGCAGCATAACAACAGGGAACACTGAAGCTTTCTTT
CASSITTGNTEAFF
>TRBJ2-7|TRBV28|NA|NA
TGTGCCAGCTCTGACAGTTTATACGAGCAGTACTTC
CASSDSLYEQYF
>TRBJ1-6|TRBV10-3|NA|NA
TGTGCCATCAGTGGGCCATCGGACAGAAATTCACCCCTCCACTTT
CAISGPSDRNSPLHF
>TRBJ1-2|TRBV19|NA|NA
TGTGCCAGTATCAAGGCGGGGGGGCGTGGAGGCTACACCTTC
CASIKAGGRGGYTF
>TRBJ2-2|TRBV13|NA|TRBD1
TGTGCCAGCAGCCCTAGACAGGGGTCGAACACCGGGGAGCTGTTTTTT
CASSPRQGSNTGELFF
>TRBJ1-5|TRBV2|few|TRBD1
TGTGCCAGCAGACCCGGGACAGGGGGCAATCAGCCCCAGCATTTT
CASRPGTGGNQPQHF
>TRBJ1-5|TRBV10-1|NA|TRBD1
TGCGCCAGCACTTTGACAGGGGGCGACGATCAGCCCCAGCATTTT
CASTLTGGDDQPQHF
>TRBJ1-6|TRBV28|NA|TRBD1
TGTGCCAGCAGTTTTCGGACAGGGAATTCACCCCTCCACTTT
CASSFRTGNSPLHF
>TRBJ1-2|TRBV6-2/TRBV6-3|NA|TRBD1
TGTGCCAGCAGTTACAACCGGGACAGGGGTTCCGGCTACACCTTC
CASSYNRDRGSGYTF
>TRBJ1-2|TRBV18|NA|TRBD1
TGTGCCAGCTCACCATTAACGGGACAGCCCAACTATGGCTACACCTTC
CASSPLTGQPNYGYTF
>TRBJ1-1|TRBV2|NA|TRBD1
TGTGCCAGCAGGGGGGACAGCTTGAACACTGAAGCTTTCTTT
CASRGDSLNTEAFF
>TRBJ1-2|TRBV19|NA|TRBD1
TGTGCCAGTAGTAGGGACAGGGGGCTTCACTATGGCTACACCTTC
CASSRDRGLHYGYTF
>TRBJ2-7|TRBV4-1|NA|NA
TGCGCCAGCAGCCAAATAACGGGCTCCTACGAGCAGTACTTC
CASSQITGSYEQYF
>TRBJ2-2|TRBV11-3|NA|TRBD2
TGTGCCAGCAGCTTGCGGGGGGCCGGGGAGCTGTTTTTT
CASSLRGAGELFF
>TRBJ2-2|TRBV19|NA|TRBD1
TGTGCCAGTAGAACGGACAGGATGGGCACCGGGGAGCTGTTTTTT
CASRTDRMGTGELFF
>TRBJ1-1|TRBV28|NA|NA
TGTGCCAGCCGGGAGGGGAGGACTGAAGCTTTCTTT
CASREGRTEAFF
>TRBJ1-1|TRBV3-1/TRBV3-2|NA|TRBD1
TGTGCCAGCAGCCAAGAGGGGGCAGGGGGCGCGACTGAAGCTTTCTTT
CASSQEGAGGATEAFF
>TRBJ2-5|TRBV20-1|NA|NA
TGCAGTGCTAGTTTTCAGGGAAGCAAAGAGACCCAGTACTTC
CSASFQGSKETQYF
>TRBJ2-7|TRBV5-1|NA|TRBD2
TGCGCCAGCAGCTTCCGGGACAGGGGGACTAGCGGGAGTGGGTACGAGCAGTACTTC
CASSFRDRGTSGSGYEQYF
>TRBJ2-7|TRBV7-2|NA|TRBD1
TGTGCCAGCAGCCGTCGACAGGGGTCAGACGAGCAGTACTTC
CASSRRQGSDEQYF
>TRBJ2-1|TRBV11-3|NA|NA
TGTGCCAGCAGCTTAGGTATTGATGAGCAGTTCTTC
CASSLGIDEQFF
>TRBJ2-5|TRBV3-1/TRBV3-2|NA|TRBD2
TGTGCCAGCAGCCATATAGGGACTAGCGCCGTGGAGACCCAGTACTTC
CASSHIGTSAVETQYF
>TRBJ1-2|TRBV7-2|NA|NA
TGTGCCAGCAGCTTAGGCACGCAGGGAGGACATGGCTACACCTTC
CASSLGTQGGHGYTF
>TRBJ1-4|TRBV19|NA|TRBD1
TGTGCCAGTAGTTGGGGAAAGGGGGCGCGCGAAAAACTGTTTTTT
CASSWGKGAREKLFF